This TCR beta chain was sequenced in a study of T cell responses to AZD1222 COVID-19 vaccine. Germline CDR1 and CDR2: SGHVS and FQNEAQ. The CDR3 runs 18 residues. V lost 2 bases and J lost 7, with 23 bases in between. TCRdb keeps only in-frame clones here, not all; method: immunoSEQ multiplex PCR. The data hold about 97,000 clones, with around nine tenths observed a single time. This specimen was peripheral blood, taken on day 0 of AZD1222 vaccination. The receptor's source is an adult in good health. The V call is TRBV7-8, the J call TRBJ1-4; D uncertain. CDR3 sequence (DNA): TGTGCCAGCAGCTTACCTCCGGGATTCCGGCGAGGTAGTGAAAAACTGTTTTTT. This sequence encodes CASSLPPGFRRGSEKLFF.